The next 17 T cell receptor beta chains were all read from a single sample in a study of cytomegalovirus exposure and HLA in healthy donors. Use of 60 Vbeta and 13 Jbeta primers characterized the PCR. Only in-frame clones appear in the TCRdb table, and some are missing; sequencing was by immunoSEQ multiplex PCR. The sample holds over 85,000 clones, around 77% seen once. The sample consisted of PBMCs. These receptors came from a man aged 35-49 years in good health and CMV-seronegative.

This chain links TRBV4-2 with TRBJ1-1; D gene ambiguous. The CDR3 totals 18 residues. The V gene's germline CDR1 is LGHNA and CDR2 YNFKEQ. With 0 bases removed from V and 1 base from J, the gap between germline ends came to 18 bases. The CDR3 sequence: CASSQESLAGSGNTEAFF. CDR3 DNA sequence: TGTGCCAGCAGCCAAGAAAGCTTGGCAGGATCAGGGAACACTGAAGCTTTCTTT.

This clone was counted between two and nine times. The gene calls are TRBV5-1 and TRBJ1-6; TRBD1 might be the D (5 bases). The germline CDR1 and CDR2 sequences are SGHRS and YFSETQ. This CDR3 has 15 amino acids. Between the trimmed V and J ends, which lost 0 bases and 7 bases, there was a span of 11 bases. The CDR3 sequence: CASSLGQNMNSPLHF. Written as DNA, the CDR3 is TGCGCCAGCAGCTTGGGACAGAATATGAATTCACCCCTCCACTTT.

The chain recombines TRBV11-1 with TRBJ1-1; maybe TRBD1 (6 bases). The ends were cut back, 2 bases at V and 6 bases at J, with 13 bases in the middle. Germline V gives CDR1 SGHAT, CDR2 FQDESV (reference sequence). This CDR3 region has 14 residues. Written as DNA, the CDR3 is TGTGCCAGCAGCTTACGTTCAGGGGACGCTGAAGCTTTCTTT. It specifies CASSLRSGDAEAFF. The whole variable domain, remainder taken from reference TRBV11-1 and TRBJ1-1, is EAEVAQSPRYKITEKSQAVAFWCDPISGHATLYWYRQILGQGPELLVQFQDESVVDDSQLPKDRFSAERLKGVDSTLKIQPAELGDSAMYLCASSLRSGDAEAFFGQGTRLTVV.

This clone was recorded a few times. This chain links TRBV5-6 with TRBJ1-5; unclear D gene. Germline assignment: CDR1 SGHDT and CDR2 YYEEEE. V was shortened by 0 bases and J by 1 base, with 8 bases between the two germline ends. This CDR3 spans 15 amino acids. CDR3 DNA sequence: TGTGCCAGCAGCTTGGAAACGGGAAGCAATCAGCCCCAGCATTTT. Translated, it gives CASSLETGSNQPQHF.

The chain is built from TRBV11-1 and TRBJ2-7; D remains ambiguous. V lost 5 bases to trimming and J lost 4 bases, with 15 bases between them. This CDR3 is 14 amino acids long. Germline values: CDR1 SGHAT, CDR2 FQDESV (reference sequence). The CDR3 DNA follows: TGTGCCAGCAGCCTTGACCAGCGTTCTTACGAGCAGTACTTC. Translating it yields CASSLDQRSYEQYF.

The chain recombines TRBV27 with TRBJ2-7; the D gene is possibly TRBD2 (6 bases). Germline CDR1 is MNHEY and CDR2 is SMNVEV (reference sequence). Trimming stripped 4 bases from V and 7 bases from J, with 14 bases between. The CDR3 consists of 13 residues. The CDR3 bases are TGTGCCAGCAGTTCCCTTGGGGGAGGTGAGCAGTACTTC. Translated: CASSSLGGGEQYF.

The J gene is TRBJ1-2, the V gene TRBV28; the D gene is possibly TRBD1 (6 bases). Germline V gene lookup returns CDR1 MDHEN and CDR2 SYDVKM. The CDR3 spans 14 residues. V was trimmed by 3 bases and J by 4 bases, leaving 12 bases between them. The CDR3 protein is CASSLDEGGYGYTF. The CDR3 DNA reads TGTGCCAGCAGTTTGGACGAAGGGGGCTATGGCTACACCTTC.

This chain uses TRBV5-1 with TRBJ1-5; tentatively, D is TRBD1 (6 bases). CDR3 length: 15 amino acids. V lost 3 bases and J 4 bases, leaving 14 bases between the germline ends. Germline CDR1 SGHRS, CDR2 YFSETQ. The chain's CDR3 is CASSSTGYGNQPQHF. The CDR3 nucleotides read TGCGCCAGCAGCTCGACAGGTTACGGGAATCAGCCCCAGCATTTT.

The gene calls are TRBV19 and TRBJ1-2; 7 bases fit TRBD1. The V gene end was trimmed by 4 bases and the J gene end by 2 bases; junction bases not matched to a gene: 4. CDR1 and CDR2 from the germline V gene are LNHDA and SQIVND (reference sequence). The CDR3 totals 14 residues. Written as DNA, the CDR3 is TGTGCCAGTAGTAGCACAGGGGAGAACTATGGCTACACCTTC. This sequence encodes CASSSTGENYGYTF.

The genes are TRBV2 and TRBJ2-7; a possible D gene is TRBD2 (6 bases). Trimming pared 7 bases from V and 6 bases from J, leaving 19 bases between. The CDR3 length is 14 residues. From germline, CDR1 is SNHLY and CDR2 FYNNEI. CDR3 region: CASIIDGSRSEQYF. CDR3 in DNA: TGTGCCAGCATTATCGACGGGAGTAGGTCCGAGCAGTACTTC.

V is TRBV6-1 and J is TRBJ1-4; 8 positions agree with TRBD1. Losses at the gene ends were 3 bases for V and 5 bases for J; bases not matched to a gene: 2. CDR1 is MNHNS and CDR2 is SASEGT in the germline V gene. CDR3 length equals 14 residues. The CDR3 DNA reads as TGTGCCAGCAGTGACCGGGACAGGAATGAAAAACTGTTTTTT. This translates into CASSDRDRNEKLFF.

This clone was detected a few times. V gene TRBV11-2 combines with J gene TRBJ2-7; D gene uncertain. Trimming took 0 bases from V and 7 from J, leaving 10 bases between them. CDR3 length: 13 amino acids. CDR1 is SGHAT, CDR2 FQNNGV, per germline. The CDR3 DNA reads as TGTGCCAGCAGCTTAGAACCCCTCCGGGAGCAGTACTTC. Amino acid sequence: CASSLEPLREQYF.

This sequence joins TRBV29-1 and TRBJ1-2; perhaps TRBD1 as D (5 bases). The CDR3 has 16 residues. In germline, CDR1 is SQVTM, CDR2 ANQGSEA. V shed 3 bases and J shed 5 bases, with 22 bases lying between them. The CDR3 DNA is TGCAGCGTTGAGCCAAGGGGTGGAGGGGACCTTTATGGCTACACCTTC. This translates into CSVEPRGGGDLYGYTF.

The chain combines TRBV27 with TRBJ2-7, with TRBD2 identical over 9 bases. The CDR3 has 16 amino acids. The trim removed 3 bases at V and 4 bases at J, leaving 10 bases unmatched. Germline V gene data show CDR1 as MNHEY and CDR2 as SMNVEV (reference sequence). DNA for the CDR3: TGTGCCAGCAGTTTTGCGGGGGGGGAGCTGCTTTACGAGCAGTACTTC. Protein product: CASSFAGGELLYEQYF.

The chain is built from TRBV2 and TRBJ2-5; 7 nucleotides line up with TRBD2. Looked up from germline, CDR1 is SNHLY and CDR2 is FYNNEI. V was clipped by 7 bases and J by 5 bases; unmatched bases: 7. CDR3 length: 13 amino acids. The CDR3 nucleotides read TGTGCCAGCACCAGAGCGGGGCTTGAGACCCAGTACTTC. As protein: CASTRAGLETQYF. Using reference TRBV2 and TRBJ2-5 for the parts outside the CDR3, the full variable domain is EPEVTQTPSHQVTQMGQEVILRCVPISNHLYFYWYRQILGQKVEFLVSFYNNEISEKSEIFDDQFSVERPDGSNFTLKIRSTKLEDSAMYFCASTRAGLETQYFGPGTRLLVL.

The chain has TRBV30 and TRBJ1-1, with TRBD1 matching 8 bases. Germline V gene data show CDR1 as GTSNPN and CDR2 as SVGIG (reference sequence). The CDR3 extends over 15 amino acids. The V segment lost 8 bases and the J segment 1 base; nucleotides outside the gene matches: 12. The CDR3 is CARLVKGQANTEAFF. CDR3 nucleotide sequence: TGTGCCAGATTAGTTAAGGGACAGGCGAACACTGAAGCTTTCTTT.

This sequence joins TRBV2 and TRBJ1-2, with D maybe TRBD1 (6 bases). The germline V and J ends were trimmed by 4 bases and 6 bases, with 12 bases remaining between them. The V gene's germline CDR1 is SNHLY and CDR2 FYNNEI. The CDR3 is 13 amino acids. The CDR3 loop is CASSGRGFNGYTF. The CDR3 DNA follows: TGTGCCAGCAGTGGCAGGGGATTTAATGGCTACACCTTC. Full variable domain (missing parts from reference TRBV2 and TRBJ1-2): EPEVTQTPSHQVTQMGQEVILRCVPISNHLYFYWYRQILGQKVEFLVSFYNNEISEKSEIFDDQFSVERPDGSNFTLKIRSTKLEDSAMYFCASSGRGFNGYTFGSGTRLTVV.